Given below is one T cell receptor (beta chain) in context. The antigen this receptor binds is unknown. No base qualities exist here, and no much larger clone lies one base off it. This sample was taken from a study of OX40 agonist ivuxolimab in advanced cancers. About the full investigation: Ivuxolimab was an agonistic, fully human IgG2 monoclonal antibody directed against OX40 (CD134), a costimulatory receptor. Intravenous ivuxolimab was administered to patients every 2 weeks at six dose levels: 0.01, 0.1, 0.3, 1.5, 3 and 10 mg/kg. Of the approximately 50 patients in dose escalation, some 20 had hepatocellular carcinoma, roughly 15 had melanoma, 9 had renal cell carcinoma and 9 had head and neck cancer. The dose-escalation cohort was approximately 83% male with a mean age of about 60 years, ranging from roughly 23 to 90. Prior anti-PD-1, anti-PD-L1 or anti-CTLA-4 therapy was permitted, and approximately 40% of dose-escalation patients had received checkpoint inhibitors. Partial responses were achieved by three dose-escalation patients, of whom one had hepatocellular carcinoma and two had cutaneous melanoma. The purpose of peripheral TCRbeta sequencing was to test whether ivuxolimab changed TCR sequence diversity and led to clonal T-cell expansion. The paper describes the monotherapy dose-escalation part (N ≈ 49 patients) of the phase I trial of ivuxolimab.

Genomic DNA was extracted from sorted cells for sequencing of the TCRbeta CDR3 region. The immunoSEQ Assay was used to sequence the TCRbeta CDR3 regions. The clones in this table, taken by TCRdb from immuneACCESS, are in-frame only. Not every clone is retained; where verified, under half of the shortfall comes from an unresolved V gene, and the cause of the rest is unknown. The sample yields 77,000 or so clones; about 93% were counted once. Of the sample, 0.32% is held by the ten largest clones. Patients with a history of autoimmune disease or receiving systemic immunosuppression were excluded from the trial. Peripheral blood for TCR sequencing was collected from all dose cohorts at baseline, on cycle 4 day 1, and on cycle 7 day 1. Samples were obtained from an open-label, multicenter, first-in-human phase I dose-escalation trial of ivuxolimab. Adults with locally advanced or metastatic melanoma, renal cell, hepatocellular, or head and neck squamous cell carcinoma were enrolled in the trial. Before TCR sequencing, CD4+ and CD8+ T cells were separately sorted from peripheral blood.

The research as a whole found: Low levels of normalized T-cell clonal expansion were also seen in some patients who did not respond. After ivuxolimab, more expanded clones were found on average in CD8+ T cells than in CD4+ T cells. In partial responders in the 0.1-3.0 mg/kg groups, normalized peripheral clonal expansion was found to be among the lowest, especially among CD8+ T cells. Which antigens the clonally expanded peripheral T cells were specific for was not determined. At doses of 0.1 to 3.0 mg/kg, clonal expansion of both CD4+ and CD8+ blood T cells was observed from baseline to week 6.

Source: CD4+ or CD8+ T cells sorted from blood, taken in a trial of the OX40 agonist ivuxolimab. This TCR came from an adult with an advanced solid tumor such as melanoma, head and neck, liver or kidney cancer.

The DNA sequence is given as TGCAGCGTTGAAGTGGGACTAGGTCGAGAGCAGTACTTC. This translates into CSVEVGLGREQYF. The rearranged chain carries TRBV29-1 and TRBJ2-7; 8 of the junction bases match TRBD2. V is cut back by 1 base and J by 7 bases, with 6 bases in the junction unmatched. Inclusive of the bounding cysteine and phenylalanine, the CDR3 is 13 residues long. The sequence is cut down to CDR3 DNA, 39 bases in frame from base 1. The germline V gene gives CDR1 as SQVTM and CDR2 as ANQGSEA.